This entry features one T cell receptor beta chain sequence. Its cognate antigen has yet to be identified. The record has no base qualities; no much larger clone is one base away. The CDR3 goes from the cysteine to the phenylalanine over 16 residues. CDR3 DNA only is kept here, 48 bases in frame from base 1. The junction shows trimming of 6 bases on V and 2 bases on J, plus 18 bases between the germline ends. The germline V gene yields MDHEN for CDR1 and SYDVKM for CDR2. These data come from a study of blood T cell repertoires in COVID-19 (dated by TCRdb to 2019 to 2021). Broadly, across the study: Samples covering the acute and convalescent phases of COVID-19 were provided by collaborators in the United States, Italy and Spain. The prospective study material was composed of cDNA or gDNA derived from T cells, B-cell-depleted T cells, or PBMCs. Deeply sampled blood TCRbeta repertoires from subjects exposed to, actively infected with, or recovered from COVID-19 were included in the dataset. The repertoires were made available in a free public database intended to serve as a resource for research on the immune response to SARS-CoV-2. Samples were obtained from the ongoing ImmuneRACE study (first 160 participants) and from about 1,300 subjects provided by 6 global collaborators. Nearly every sample came with metadata listing a de-identified subject ID, COVID-19 status, age in years and sex. Where HLA class I and class II types were available, the types were taken from metadata supplied by the sample provider, not from assay-based typing. Study-wide conclusions, independent of this receptor: How much clinical and demographic metadata was included differed by source and by participant, and the metadata was provided uncurated.

TCRbeta CDR3 regions were amplified from genomic DNA using the immunoSEQ Assay, a bias-controlled multiplex PCR. In the source study's methods: The number of nucleated cells in each sample was estimated from the amplification of reference gene primers within the assay. To quantify the absolute abundance of each unique TCRbeta CDR3 rearrangement, sequence reads were collapsed and filtered. For each sample, productive Simpson clonality was calculated by taking the square root of Simpson's diversity index across productive rearrangements. TCRdb obtained this table from immuneACCESS and retained in-frame rearrangements with V and J assigned. These tables miss some clones; where compared with another copy, unresolved V genes account for less than half of the shortfall, and the remainder is unexplained. V and J calls and clone size are those listed in that table; D and trimming were worked out from the DNA. Across this sample there are about 240,000 clones, with 80% to 90% seen only once. Around 4% of the sample goes to the ten largest clones.

Participants in the prospective study were aged 18 to 89 years, lived in about two dozen United States geographic areas, and enrolled through a virtual design. In the prospective study, cohorts were assigned on the basis of participant-reported clinical history obtained from a screening survey and a study questionnaire. ImmuneRACE Cohort 3 recovered participants were defined by two consecutive negative NP/OP PCR tests, healthcare professional clearance, or symptom resolution. In the prospective study, mobile phlebotomists collected whole blood, serum and a nasopharyngeal or oropharyngeal swab from each participant. Prospective study participants could optionally give additional blood draws and questionnaires over a roughly 2-month period. Before DNA extraction, prospective study blood samples were shipped either frozen or at room temperature.

The receptor comes from a woman younger than 45 who had recovered from COVID-19. The sequenced sample was PBMCs or T cells enriched from blood (not recorded which). The V and J segments used are TRBV28 and TRBJ2-3, and TRBD2 may be the D gene, going by 6 matching bases. The nucleotide sequence reads TGTGCCAGCAGACACTTAGCGGTTTTCGACACAGATACGCAGTATTTT. It codes for CASRHLAVFDTDTQYF.